The 8 T cell receptor beta chains below all came from one sample that was sequenced in a study of cytomegalovirus exposure and HLA in healthy donors. It was with 60 Vbeta and 13 Jbeta primers that the PCR ran. The method was immunoSEQ multiplex PCR; TCRdb's version includes in-frame clones alone and lacks a portion of them. The sample carries about 90,000 clones, 65% to 80% recorded once. The sequenced sample consisted of PBMCs. These receptor sequences come from a woman aged 18-30 years in good health and CMV-seropositive.

The chain joins TRBV28 to TRBJ2-1, with D possibly TRBD1 on 6 matching bases. The CDR3 totals 16 residues. V lost 5 bases and J lost 4, with 18 bases in between. CDR1 is MDHEN and CDR2 is SYDVKM in the germline V gene. Here the CDR3 DNA reads TGTGCCAGCAGTCCCGGTAGCAGAGGGGGTTACAATGAGCAGTTCTTC. Protein: CASSPGSRGGYNEQFF.

This chain connects TRBV4-1 to TRBJ2-7; 9 positions match TRBD2. The J segment lost 2 bases and the V segment lost 1 base, leaving 0 bases of the junction unmatched. Germline V gives CDR1 MGHRA, CDR2 YSYEKL. CDR3 length equals 14 residues. CDR3 sequence: CASSQGGGAYEQYF. In DNA form, the CDR3 reads TGCGCCAGCAGCCAAGGCGGGGGGGCCTACGAGCAGTACTTC.

A few counts support this clone. The chain employs TRBV15 and TRBJ2-7; TRBD2 agrees at 10 bases. This CDR3 has 16 amino acids. V dropped 3 bases and J dropped 3; count of bases not matched to a gene: 8. From germline, CDR1 is LNHNV and CDR2 YYDKDF (reference sequence). The CDR3 region is CATSRWLAGENYEQYF. The CDR3 nucleotides read TGTGCCACCAGCAGGTGGCTAGCGGGGGAGAACTACGAGCAGTACTTC.

V and J are TRBV5-1 and TRBJ2-5; no clear D. CDR1 is SGHRS and CDR2 is YFSETQ in the germline V gene. This CDR3 is 16 amino acids long. Trimming cost V 4 bases and J 0 bases, with 16 bases left between them. The CDR3 region has the DNA TGCGCCAGCAGCCCAAGAGTCGTACGAGACCAAGAGACCCAGTACTTC. Translation gives CASSPRVVRDQETQYF.

On this clone: Other DNA sequences of this sample code for an identical CDR3. The chain carries TRBV4-1 and TRBJ2-7; TRBD2 aligns across 8 bases. Germline V gene sequence: CDR1 MGHRA, CDR2 YSYEKL. This CDR3 spans 15 amino acids. The V and J ends lost 4 bases and 4 bases, in that order; junction bases with no gene match: 9. The CDR3 protein is CASSPTGTRGYEQYF. The CDR3 DNA reads as TGCGCCAGCAGCCCTACCGGGACTAGGGGATACGAGCAGTACTTC.

The chain is built from TRBV11-1 and TRBJ1-2, with D perhaps TRBD1 (5 bases). Germline V CDR1 and CDR2: SGHAT, FQDESV (reference sequence). The CDR3 consists of 15 residues. Trimming cost V 5 bases and J 6 bases, with 19 bases left between them. CDR3 residues: CASSPTGGSRDGYTF. The CDR3 DNA is TGTGCCAGCAGCCCGACGGGGGGTTCCCGGGATGGCTACACCTTC.

V and J are TRBV5-1 and TRBJ1-4; 8 positions match TRBD1. CDR3 length equals 14 residues. V shed 8 bases, J shed 6 bases, and the junction held 9 bases outside the gene matches. CDR1 and CDR2 from the germline V gene are SGHRS and YFSETQ. This CDR3 is CASTKDRADEKLFF. CDR3 nucleotide sequence: TGCGCCAGTACCAAGGACAGGGCGGATGAAAAACTGTTTTTT.

This clone was observed a single time. The chain links TRBV18 to TRBJ1-5, with a tentative D call TRBD1 (6 bases). The CDR3 has 21 amino acids. Per the germline V gene, CDR1 is KGHSH and CDR2 is LQKENI. Trimming took off 3 bases at V and 1 base at J, with 28 bases between the two ends. The CDR3 loop is CASSPGRPQGSLPLSNQPQHF. DNA of the CDR3: TGTGCCAGCTCACCCGGCAGGCCGCAGGGGTCCCTACCCCTAAGCAATCAGCCCCAGCATTTT.